This entry describes one T cell receptor (beta chain). Its cognate antigen has yet to be identified. No much larger clonotype is one base removed from it; base qualities were not supplied. The CDR3 regions of human TCRbeta chains were subjected to immunosequencing. On the authors' methods: Repertoire TCRs were matched against a reference library of SARS-CoV-2-specific TCRs generated with the MIRA antigen-specificity platform. Breadth was defined as the fraction of unique TCRs that were SARS-CoV-2-associated, and depth was defined as the fraction of total T cells that were SARS-CoV-2-associated. Using the MIRA data, every spike-specific TCR was mapped to the spike region that the TCR reacted to and assigned to either a CD4 or a CD8 class. Log10-transformed breadth and depth values were compared by one-way ANOVA with Sidak's multiple comparisons tests. TCRdb mirrors the immuneACCESS table, restricted to in-frame sequences. Some clones are absent from its copies; in checked studies, under half trace to an unresolved V gene, and the reason for the others is unknown. V and J calls plus clone size are reproduced from that table; the DNA served to infer D and trimming. In all, the sample holds about 110,000 clones, and about 93% of those were seen once. The ten most abundant clones make up roughly 2% of the sample.

These data come from a study of T cell responses to AZD1222 COVID-19 vaccine (dated by TCRdb to the early 2020s). Concerning the study at large: AZD1222 recipients given second doses at about 4 weeks or at about 12 weeks were pooled, since spike-specific TCR depth and breadth were not found to differ between the two schedules. Trial participants were enrolled by age into 18-55, 56-69 and 70-plus year subgroups, with around 150, 28 and 57 TCR-sequenced participants respectively. TCR sequencing was performed for 230 to 250 trial participants, of whom some 200 were given two doses of AZD1222 and 26 were given two doses of MenACWY control vaccine. Overall study outcomes, separate from this receptor: The whole spike protein was spanned by vaccine-associated CD4 TCRs, and dominant responses were seen in regions 160-218 and 743-854. Reportedly, almost half of the unique spike-specific TCRs recognized epitopes lying outside the regions that are mutated in the B.1.351 and B.1.1.7 variants. Participants were mostly white British, with more females than males. The authors suggested clonal diversity may have been underestimated. Because no samples from the day 14 peak response were available, repertoires could be characterized only after the peak T cell response. Spike-specific TCR breadth and depth rose significantly after two AZD1222 doses compared with day 0 and with MenACWY recipients. Conclusions about previously exposed vaccinees are limited, since just six AZD1222 recipients were seropositive for SARS-CoV-2 at baseline. The 56-69-year group was small, and its depth increase did not reach significance, likely because of low power.

What the time point label conveys for this sample: baseline before first vaccination. Samples from vaccinated people were obtained from the UK trials COV001 and COV002, which included a single-blind randomized controlled phase 2/3 trial of AZD1222 (ChAdOx1 nCoV-19) in healthy adults. For TCRbeta chain sequencing, PBMC samples from trial participants were taken at day 0 and at day 28 after the second dose. The germline V gene (reference sequence) specifies SGHKS as CDR1 and YYEKEE as CDR2. After removal of 0 bases from V and 3 bases from J, the junction retains 5 bases not matched to a gene. Including the terminal cysteine and phenylalanine, the CDR3 comprises 16 residues. Of the read, only the CDR3 DNA is kept; its 48 bases are in frame from base 1.

This specimen consisted of peripheral blood, obtained on day 0 of AZD1222 vaccination. This clonotype was obtained from an adult in good health. The chain uses TRBV5-5 and TRBJ2-3, with 9 middle bases fitting TRBD1. For the CDR3, the sequence is CASSLDGTGSTDTQYF. In nucleotides, the sequence is TGTGCCAGCAGCTTGGACGGGACAGGGTCAACAGATACGCAGTATTTT.